The entry below gives a single T cell receptor beta chain sequence along with its context. TCRdb re-called the reads through MiXCR, storing one row per CDR3 protein. The sample lists about 740,000 distinct CDR3 sequences, roughly a third seen once, with 2.5% to 3.5% in the top ten. This CDR3 region has 14 residues. Germline V lookup: CDR1 SEHNR, CDR2 FQNEAQ (reference sequence). After removal of 5 bases from V and 5 bases from J, the junction contained 2 bases not matched to a gene. The data originate from a study of T cell repertoires in cytomegalovirus infection. This sequence joins TRBV7-9 and TRBJ2-2; 10 nucleotides align to TRBD2. The sample comprised PBMCs. The source is a human donor in good health (CMV status not recorded). Some clones in this sample may be carry-over from other donors' samples. The CDR3 reads CASSPSGRTGELFF. The CDR3 DNA sequence: TGTGCCAGCAGCCCTAGCGGGAGAACCGGGGAGCTGTTTTTT.